This is a list of T cell receptor beta chains from one sample in a study of blood T cells in healthy people across ages. TCRdb passed the 5' RACE reads through MiXCR, listing each CDR3 protein once. Among some 1.8 million distinct CDR3 sequences, roughly two fifths were seen once, and the ten largest hold 23%. The sample was blood. These receptors originate from a human donor in good health. CDR3s leave out the opening cysteine and the closing phenylalanine or tryptophan. Each record gives: J gene, clone size, V gene, D gene, CDR3 protein. The D gene is left open where the match is weak. Size is stated for part of the rows, as once, few or many counts, or as a class when the clone is expanded.

>TRBJ2-5|NA|TRBV18|NA
ASSRSRTETQY
>TRBJ2-1|few|TRBV4-3|TRBD2
ASSQEWLAGLNEQF
>TRBJ1-2|few|TRBV28|NA
ASSPILRHYGYT
>TRBJ1-2|few|TRBV2|TRBD1
ASSGRTGYGYT
>TRBJ2-2|NA|TRBV3-1|TRBD2
ASSQALAGLNTGELF
>TRBJ2-2|NA|TRBV27|NA
ASSSPLTGRYTGELF
>NA|NA|TRBV28|NA
ASSSAREEVYSWSYEQY
>TRBJ1-6|few|TRBV7-3|NA
ASSSFPEGYNSPLH
>TRBJ2-1|few|TRBV15|NA
ATSREIERTERNEQF
>TRBJ2-7|few|TRBV28|NA
ASSLLKRDYEQY
>TRBJ2-1|few|TRBV5-1|TRBD2
ASSLRLAGGLSYNEQF
>TRBJ2-3|NA|TRBV14|NA
ASSQVPPYEQY
>TRBJ2-1|NA|TRBV29-1|NA
SVEDLGGGAYNEQF
>TRBJ1-4|few|TRBV5-1|NA
ASSLYGTTNEKLF
>TRBJ2-3|NA|TRBV19|NA
ASSLATGHTDTQY
>TRBJ2-1|few|TRBV27|TRBD2
ASSGRGDLLYNEQF
>TRBJ2-1|once|TRBV5-6|NA
ASSFKSAGQEFNEQF
>TRBJ2-3|NA|TRBV4-3|NA
ASSQQPSGGARALGTDTQY
>NA|NA|TRBV20-1|TRBD1
SARKEGLTGGFPYEQY
>TRBJ2-1|NA|TRBV24-1|TRBD1
ATSDLTGSSYNEQF
>TRBJ2-1|NA|TRBV6-2/TRBV6-3|NA
ASSYAGPNNEQF
>TRBJ2-4|few|TRBV12-3/TRBV12-4|NA
ASTQGWQEEQY
>TRBJ1-5|NA|TRBV6-5|NA
ASSYRGGADQPQH
>TRBJ1-1|NA|TRBV12-3/TRBV12-4|NA
ASSPLGLSLNTEAF
>TRBJ1-4|NA|TRBV28|NA
ASSPRVGAGDEKLF
>TRBJ1-2|few|TRBV20-1|TRBD1
SALNQGAAGYT
>TRBJ2-3|few|TRBV7-2|TRBD2
ASSLFGSGVADTQY
>TRBJ2-7|NA|TRBV6-1|TRBD1
ASSEWDRGYEQY
>TRBJ1-6|NA|TRBV7-3|NA
ACSVRGSNSPLH
>TRBJ2-1|NA|TRBV6-1|NA
ASSGNVSPNEQF
>TRBJ2-4|NA|TRBV29-1|TRBD1
SVEGQSKNIQY
>TRBJ2-1|NA|TRBV29-1|NA
SVEAVSYNEQF
>NA|NA|TRBV29-1|NA
SVVGEDPTAGTQY
>TRBJ2-3|NA|TRBV5-1|NA
ASSWEKDTQY
>TRBJ2-7|NA|TRBV4-3|TRBD1
ASSQDMGQSNEQY
>TRBJ1-1|NA|TRBV7-9|NA
ASSPNGISNTEAF
>TRBJ2-7|NA|TRBV5-1|NA
ASSFQTRTYEQY
>TRBJ2-3|few|TRBV29-1|NA
SVRARNPNTDTQY
>TRBJ1-5|few|TRBV12-3/TRBV12-4|NA
ASSFDRRGNQPQH
>TRBJ2-3|NA|TRBV20-1|NA
SASELASSTDTQY
>TRBJ1-2|few|TRBV6-4|NA
ASKRMDWNYGYT
>TRBJ2-1|NA|TRBV11-1|TRBD2
ASSLSGTSDYNEQF
>TRBJ1-1|NA|TRBV11-2|TRBD1
ASSSSSTGGPEAF
>TRBJ2-1|few|TRBV12-5|NA
ASGSRRDEQF
>TRBJ2-1|NA|TRBV27|TRBD2
ASSSPGLGYNEQF
>TRBJ1-2|once|TRBV30|NA
AWVPSGYGYT
>TRBJ2-7|few|TRBV2|TRBD1
ASRPDRGISYEQY
>TRBJ2-7|NA|TRBV10-3|NA
AIRRKLDQYEQY
>TRBJ1-4|NA|TRBV2|NA
ASSEVTSSQGYEKLF
>NA|NA|TRBV7-2|TRBD1
ASTPGGGGETQY
>NA|NA|TRBV5-1|TRBD1
AGRQGNNYEQY
>NA|once|TRBV2|NA
ASGGIDEQY
>TRBJ2-5|NA|TRBV5-1|NA
ASSTRTENSYETQY
>TRBJ2-7|NA|TRBV3-1|NA
ASSQNQGIQY
>TRBJ2-3|few|TRBV5-1|NA
ASSFTTRSTDTQY
>TRBJ2-1|few|TRBV7-9|NA
ASSLGSSWEGASYNEQF
>TRBJ1-2|many|TRBV12-3/TRBV12-4|NA
ASSNVGGYT
>TRBJ2-1|NA|TRBV12-3/TRBV12-4|TRBD2
ASSLTSGVNNEQF
>TRBJ2-5|NA|TRBV5-1|NA
ASSFVTGLGEQY